This T cell receptor beta chain was obtained from a study of regulatory T cells in long-lasting Graves disease. Overall study: The antithyroid drugs taken by newly diagnosed Graves' patients had been used for under 3 months.

After removal of 7 bases from V and 4 bases from J, the junction contained 4 bases not matched to a gene. This CDR3 comprises 14 residues. Germline loops: CDR1 SNHLY, CDR2 FYNNEI. Arm-PCR of CDR3 regions and iRepertoire HTBI primers were used to build TCR beta libraries. TCRdb fed the multiplex PCR reads into MiXCR, producing one record per CDR3 protein. The sample shows approximately 480,000 distinct CDR3 sequences, roughly 16% of them seen only once. As to time point: newly diagnosed GD, antithyroid drugs for less than 3 months. After RNA was extracted from PBMCs, the TCR library was made from it. The same data also went into a second study, on T cells in Graves' hyperthyroidism and ophthalmopathy. That report notes: Absence of ophthalmopathy progression within 18 months defined stable Graves' hyperthyroidism.

The sequence came from a man in his forties or fifties with Graves disease. V gene TRBV2 combines with J gene TRBJ2-7, with 13 bases identical to TRBD2. Sequenced here: peripheral blood mononuclear cells (PBMCs), sampled at new diagnosis, from a patient treated with antithyroid drugs. The CDR3, as DNA: TGTGCCAGCACTGGGACTAGCGGGAAGTACGAGCAGTACTTC. Translated, it gives CASTGTSGKYEQYF.